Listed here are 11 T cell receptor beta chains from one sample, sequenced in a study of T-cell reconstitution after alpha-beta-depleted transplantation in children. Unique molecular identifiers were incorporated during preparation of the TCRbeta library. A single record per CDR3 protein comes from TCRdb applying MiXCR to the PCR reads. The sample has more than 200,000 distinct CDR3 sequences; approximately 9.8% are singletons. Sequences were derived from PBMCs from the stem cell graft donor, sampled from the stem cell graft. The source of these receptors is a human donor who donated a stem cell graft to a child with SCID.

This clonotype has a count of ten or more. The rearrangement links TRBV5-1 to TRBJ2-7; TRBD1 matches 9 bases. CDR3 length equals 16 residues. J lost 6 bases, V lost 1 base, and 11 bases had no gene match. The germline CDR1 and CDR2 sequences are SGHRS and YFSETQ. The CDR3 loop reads CASSLFLGTGSLEQYF. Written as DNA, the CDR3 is TGCGCCAGCAGCTTGTTCCTCGGGACAGGGTCTCTCGAGCAGTACTTC.

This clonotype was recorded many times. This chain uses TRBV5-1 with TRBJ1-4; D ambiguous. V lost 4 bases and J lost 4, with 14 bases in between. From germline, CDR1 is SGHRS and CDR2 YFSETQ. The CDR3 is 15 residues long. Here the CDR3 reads CASSAWTARNEKLFF. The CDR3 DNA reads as TGCGCCAGCAGCGCCTGGACGGCCCGTAATGAAAAACTGTTTTTT.

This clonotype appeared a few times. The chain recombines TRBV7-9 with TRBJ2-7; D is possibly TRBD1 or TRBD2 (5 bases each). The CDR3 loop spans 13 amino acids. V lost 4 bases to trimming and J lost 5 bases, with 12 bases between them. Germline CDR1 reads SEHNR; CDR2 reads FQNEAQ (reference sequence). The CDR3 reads CASSSRGVDEQYF. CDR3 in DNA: TGTGCCAGCAGCTCCCGGGGCGTCGACGAGCAGTACTTC.

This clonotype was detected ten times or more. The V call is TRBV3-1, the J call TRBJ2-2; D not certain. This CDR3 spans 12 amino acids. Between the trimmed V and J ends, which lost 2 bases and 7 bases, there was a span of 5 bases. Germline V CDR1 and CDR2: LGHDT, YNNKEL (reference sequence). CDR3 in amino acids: CASSQWGGELFF. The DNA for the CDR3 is TGTGCCAGCAGCCAATGGGGCGGGGAGCTGTTTTTT.

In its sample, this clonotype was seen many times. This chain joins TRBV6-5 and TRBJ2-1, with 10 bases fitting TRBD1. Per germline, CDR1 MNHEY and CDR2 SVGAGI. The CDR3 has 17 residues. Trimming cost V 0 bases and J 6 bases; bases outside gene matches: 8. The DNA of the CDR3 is TGTGCCAGCAGTTACTCGTCCCCGGGACAGGGGAGCAATGAGCAGTTCTTC. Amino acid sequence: CASSYSSPGQGSNEQFF.

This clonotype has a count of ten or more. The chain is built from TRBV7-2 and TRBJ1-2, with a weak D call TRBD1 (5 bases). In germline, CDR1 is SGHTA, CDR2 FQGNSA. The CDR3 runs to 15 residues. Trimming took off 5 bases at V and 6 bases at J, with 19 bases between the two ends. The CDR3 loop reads CASSTERRVGHGYTF. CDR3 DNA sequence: TGTGCCAGCAGCACGGAGCGCAGGGTGGGCCATGGCTACACCTTC.

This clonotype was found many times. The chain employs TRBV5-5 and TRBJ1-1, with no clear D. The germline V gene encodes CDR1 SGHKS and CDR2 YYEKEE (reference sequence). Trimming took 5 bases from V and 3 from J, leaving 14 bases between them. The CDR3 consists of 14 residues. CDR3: CASSARASDTEAFF. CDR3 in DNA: TGTGCCAGCAGTGCACGGGCGAGTGACACTGAAGCTTTCTTT.

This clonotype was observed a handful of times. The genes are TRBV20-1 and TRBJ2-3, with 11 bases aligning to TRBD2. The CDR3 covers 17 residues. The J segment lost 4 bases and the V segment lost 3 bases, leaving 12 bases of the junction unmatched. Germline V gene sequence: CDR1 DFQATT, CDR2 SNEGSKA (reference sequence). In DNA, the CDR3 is TGCAGTGCTAGTTACCTTCCTAGCGGGGGGCCGGCAGATACGCAGTATTTT. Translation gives CSASYLPSGGPADTQYF.

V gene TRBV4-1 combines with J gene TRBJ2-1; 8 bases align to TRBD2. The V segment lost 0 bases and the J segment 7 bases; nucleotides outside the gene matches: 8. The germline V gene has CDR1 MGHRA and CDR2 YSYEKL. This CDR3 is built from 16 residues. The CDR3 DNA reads TGCGCCAGCAGCCAAGATACTCGGGGGGGTTGGAATGAGCAGTTCTTC. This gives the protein CASSQDTRGGWNEQFF.

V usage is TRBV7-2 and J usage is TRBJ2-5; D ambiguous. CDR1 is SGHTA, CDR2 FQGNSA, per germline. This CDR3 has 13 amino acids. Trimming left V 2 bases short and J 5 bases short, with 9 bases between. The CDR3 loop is CASSLSPRETQYF. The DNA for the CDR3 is TGTGCCAGCAGCTTATCCCCCAGGGAGACCCAGTACTTC.

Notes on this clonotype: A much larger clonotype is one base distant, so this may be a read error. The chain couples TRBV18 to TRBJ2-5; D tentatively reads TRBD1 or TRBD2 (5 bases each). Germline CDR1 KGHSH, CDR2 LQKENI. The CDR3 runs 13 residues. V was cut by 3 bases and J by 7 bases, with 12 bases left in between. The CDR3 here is CASSPGAKGTQYF. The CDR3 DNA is TGTGCCAGCTCACCCGGGGCCAAAGGGACCCAGTACTTC.